These 13 T cell receptor beta chains came from one sample sequenced in a study of CD8 T cells in ankylosing spondylitis. Their antigen targets remain unknown. MiXCR was run by TCRdb on the 5' RACE reads, yielding one entry per CDR3 protein. The top ten hold about 1% of the sample, which has roughly 450,000 distinct CDR3 sequences, about 24% seen once. Study-wide points: Several highly homologous variants made up a TCR beta motif, and this motif appeared characteristic of ankylosing spondylitis blood.

The specimen was blood, either unsorted or a sorted T cell fraction (not recorded which). The source is a male donor with ankylosing spondylitis.

J is TRBJ1-3 and V is TRBV6-5; possible D gene TRBD1, 5 bases. The CDR3 is 15 amino acids. V was trimmed by 2 bases and J by 4 bases, leaving 12 bases between them. Per the germline V gene, CDR1 is MNHEY and CDR2 is SVGAGI. This CDR3 is CASSYSGGGGNTIYF. The DNA of the CDR3 is TGTGCCAGCAGTTACAGTGGGGGAGGCGGAAACACCATATATTTT.

J is TRBJ1-2 and V is TRBV15; 12 bases map to TRBD1. The CDR3 spans 13 residues. CDR1 is LNHNV and CDR2 is YYDKDF in the germline V gene (reference sequence). The V and J ends lost 6 bases and 7 bases, in that order; junction bases with no gene match: 3. The CDR3 region is CATRGDRGLGYTF. The CDR3 DNA reads TGTGCCACCAGAGGGGACAGGGGGCTTGGCTACACCTTC. Together with reference TRBV15 and TRBJ1-2, the CDR3 gives the full variable domain: DAMVIQNPRYQVTQFGKPVTLSCSQTLNHNVMYWYQQKSSQAPKLLFHYYDKDFNNEADTPDNFQSRRPNTSFCFLDIRSPGLGDTAMYLCATRGDRGLGYTFGSGTRLTVV.

The chain recombines TRBV27 with TRBJ1-2, with 12 bases aligning to TRBD1. The CDR3 length is 14 residues. With 4 bases clipped from V and 8 bases from J, the junction kept 5 bases outside the gene matches. Germline V gene data show CDR1 as MNHEY and CDR2 as SMNVEV (reference sequence). The CDR3 bases are TGTGCCAGCAGTTCCACCGGGACAGGGGGCGGCTACACCTTC. Its protein is CASSSTGTGGGYTF.

V gene TRBV15 combines with J gene TRBJ2-5; D is unclear. The CDR3 consists of 17 residues. Germline CDR1 and CDR2: LNHNV and YYDKDF (reference sequence). V was clipped by 1 base and J by 1 base, with 16 bases between them. DNA of the CDR3: TGTGCCACCAGCAGAGGCACCGTGGGCAGCGCCCAAGAGACCCAGTACTTC. It specifies CATSRGTVGSAQETQYF.

This clonotype turned up a few times. The chain employs TRBV4-1 and TRBJ2-2; TRBD1 matches at 7 bases. The V gene end was trimmed by 2 bases and the J gene end by 4 bases; junction bases not matched to a gene: 4. CDR1 MGHRA and CDR2 YSYEKL come from the germline V gene. The CDR3 spans 15 residues. CDR3 region: CASSQRDRVTGELFF. The DNA for the CDR3 is TGCGCCAGCAGCCAACGGGACAGAGTCACCGGGGAGCTGTTTTTT.

V is TRBV7-6 and J is TRBJ2-1; 12 positions match TRBD2. Germline-derived CDR1 and CDR2 are SGHVS and FNYEAQ. J gave up 4 bases and V 5 bases, and 18 bases lay outside the gene matches. There are 20 residues in the CDR3. CDR3 in amino acids: CASSPRSSLAGGPRYNEQFF. DNA of the CDR3: TGTGCCAGCAGCCCCCGTTCGTCCCTAGCGGGAGGGCCGCGGTACAATGAGCAGTTCTTC.

This clonotype was counted only a few times. The chain couples TRBV7-2 to TRBJ2-2; tentatively, D is TRBD1 (5 bases). Germline lookup yields CDR1 SGHTA and CDR2 FQGNSA. The CDR3 extends over 14 amino acids. Trimming took 4 bases from V and 6 from J, leaving 12 bases between them. The CDR3 reads CASSSQGTAGELFF. CDR3 bases: TGTGCCAGCAGCTCGCAGGGTACAGCCGGGGAGCTGTTTTTT.

The V call is TRBV19, the J call TRBJ1-6; tentative D call: TRBD1 (6 bases). Per germline, CDR1 LNHDA and CDR2 SQIVND (reference sequence). CDR3 length: 20 amino acids. The V and J ends lost 0 bases and 0 bases respectively, with 18 bases between them. CDR3 in amino acids: CASSIEGHGIRSSYNSPLHF. DNA of the CDR3: TGTGCCAGTAGTATAGAGGGACACGGTATCAGGAGCTCCTATAATTCACCCCTCCACTTT. Supplemented by reference TRBV19 and TRBJ1-6, the full variable domain reads DGGITQSPKYLFRKEGQNVTLSCEQNLNHDAMYWYRQDPGQGLRLIYYSQIVNDFQKGDIAEGYSVSREKKESFPLTVTSAQKNPTAFYLCASSIEGHGIRSSYNSPLHFGNGTRLTVT.

This clonotype has at least ten counts. The V and J genes are TRBV6-2 or TRBV6-3 and TRBJ2-5; no firm D call. Germline V gene data show CDR1 as MNHEY and CDR2 as SVGEGT. Trimming removed 4 bases from V and 4 bases from J, with 10 bases in between. The CDR3 is made up of 13 amino acids. The CDR3 DNA reads as TGTGCCAGCAGTTGGGCGTTGGGAGAGACCCAGTACTTC. Translation gives CASSWALGETQYF.

This clonotype came up a few times. The chain is built from TRBV18 and TRBJ2-5, with 8 bases aligning to TRBD1. The CDR3 is 13 residues long. V shed 8 bases and J 5 bases; nucleotides not matched to a gene: 7. In germline, CDR1 is KGHSH, CDR2 LQKENI. CDR3 residues: CASADRVGETQYF. The CDR3 nucleotides read TGTGCCAGCGCGGACAGGGTTGGGGAGACCCAGTACTTC.

V gene TRBV5-1 combines with J gene TRBJ1-1; D gene uncertain. V dropped 0 bases and J dropped 3 bases, with 9 bases sitting between them. The CDR3 sequence is 14 residues long. CDR1 is SGHRS and CDR2 is YFSETQ in the germline V gene. The CDR3 sequence: CASSLVGPDTEAFF. The CDR3 DNA follows: TGCGCCAGCAGCTTGGTAGGGCCGGACACTGAAGCTTTCTTT. Full variable domain (rest looked up from reference TRBV5-1 and TRBJ1-1): KAGVTQTPRYLIKTRGQQVTLSCSPISGHRSVSWYQQTPGQGLQFLFEYFSETQRNKGNFPGRFSGRQFSNSRSEMNVSTLELGDSALYLCASSLVGPDTEAFFGQGTRLTVV.

The rearrangement links TRBV12-3 or TRBV12-4 to TRBJ2-2, with 7 bases fitting TRBD2. This CDR3 spans 15 amino acids. V lost 6 bases and J lost 4; bases outside the gene matches: 8. Here the CDR3 DNA reads TGTGCCAGCAGAGGTGCGGGGAGGGGCACCGGGGAGCTGTTTTTT. It specifies CASRGAGRGTGELFF.

This clonotype was seen only a few times. The chain is built from TRBV5-1 and TRBJ2-2; D unresolved. V was cut by 3 bases and J by 4 bases, with 13 bases left in between. CDR1 is SGHRS and CDR2 is YFSETQ in the germline V gene. The CDR3 is 15 amino acids. The CDR3 loop reads CASSSVALGTGELFF. Written as DNA, the CDR3 is TGCGCCAGCAGCTCTGTAGCTCTGGGCACCGGGGAGCTGTTTTTT.